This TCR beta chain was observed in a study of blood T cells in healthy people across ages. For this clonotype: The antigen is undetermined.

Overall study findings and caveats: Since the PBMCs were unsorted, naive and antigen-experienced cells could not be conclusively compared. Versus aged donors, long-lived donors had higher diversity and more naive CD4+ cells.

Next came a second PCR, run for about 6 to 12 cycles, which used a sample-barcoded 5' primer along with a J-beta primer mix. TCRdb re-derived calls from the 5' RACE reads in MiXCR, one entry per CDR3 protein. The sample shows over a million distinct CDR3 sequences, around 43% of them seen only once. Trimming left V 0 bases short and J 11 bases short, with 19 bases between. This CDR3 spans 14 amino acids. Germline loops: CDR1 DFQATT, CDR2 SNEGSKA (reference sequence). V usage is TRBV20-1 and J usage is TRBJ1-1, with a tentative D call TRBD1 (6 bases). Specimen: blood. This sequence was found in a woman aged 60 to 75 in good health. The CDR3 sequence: CSARDGWGRGEAFF. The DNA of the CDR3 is TGCAGTGCTAGAGATGGTTGGGGGCGGGGCGAGGCTTTCTTT.